This T cell receptor (beta chain) was profiled in a study of PD-L1 blockade in urothelial cancer. In the study overall: Patients had been given 0 to 3 earlier chemotherapy regimens.

A spike-in of synthetic TCR analog templates was added to each PCR. Here immunoSEQ multiplex PCR was the method, and the copy in TCRdb shows in-frame clones only, minus some. The table records 50,000 or so clones, approximately 80% of them present only once. Overall study findings and caveats: TCR clonality was measured in pretreatment peripheral blood. Clonality below the median predicted better survival. Larger 3-week expansion of tumor-associated blood clones was seen in durable-benefit patients.

CDR3 length: 15 residues. Germline-derived CDR1 and CDR2 are ENHRY and SYGVKD. Trimming at V came to 6 bases and at J to 2 bases, leaving 8 bases not matched to a gene. Concerning this clone itself: Antigen specificity is unknown.

The sample consisted of PBMCs, taken around atezolizumab (anti-PD-L1) treatment. The genes are TRBV10-3 and TRBJ2-7; 9 bases map to TRBD1. The sequence derives from a man between 65 and 79 years old with urothelial cancer. This chain's CDR3 is CAIRGNTGGPYEQYF. The CDR3 region has the DNA TGTGCCATCAGGGGAAATACAGGGGGCCCCTACGAGCAGTACTTC.